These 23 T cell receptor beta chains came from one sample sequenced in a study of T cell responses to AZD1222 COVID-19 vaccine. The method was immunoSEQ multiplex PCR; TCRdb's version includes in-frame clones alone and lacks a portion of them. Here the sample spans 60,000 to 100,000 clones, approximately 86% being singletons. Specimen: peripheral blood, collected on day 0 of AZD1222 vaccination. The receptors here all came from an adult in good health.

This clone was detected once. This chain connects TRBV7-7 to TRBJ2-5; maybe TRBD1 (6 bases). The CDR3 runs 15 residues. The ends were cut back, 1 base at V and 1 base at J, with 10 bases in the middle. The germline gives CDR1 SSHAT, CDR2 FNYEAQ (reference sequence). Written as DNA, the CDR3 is TGTGCCAGCAGCTTAGGGGTAGGGGGCCAAGAGACCCAGTACTTC. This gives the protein CASSLGVGGQETQYF.

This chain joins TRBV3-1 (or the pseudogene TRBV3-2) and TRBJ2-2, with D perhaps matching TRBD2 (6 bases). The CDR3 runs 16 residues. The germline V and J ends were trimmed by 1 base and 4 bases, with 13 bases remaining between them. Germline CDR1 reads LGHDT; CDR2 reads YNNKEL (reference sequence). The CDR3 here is CASSQAEGLGTGELFF. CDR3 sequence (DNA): TGTGCCAGCAGCCAAGCGGAGGGGCTCGGCACCGGGGAGCTGTTTTTT.

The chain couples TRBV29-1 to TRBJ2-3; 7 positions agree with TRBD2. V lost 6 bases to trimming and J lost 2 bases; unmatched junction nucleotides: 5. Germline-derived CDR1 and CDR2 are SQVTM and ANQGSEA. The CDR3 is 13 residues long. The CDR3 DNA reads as TGCAGCGTGGGGACTACTTACACAGATACGCAGTATTTT. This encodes CSVGTTYTDTQYF.

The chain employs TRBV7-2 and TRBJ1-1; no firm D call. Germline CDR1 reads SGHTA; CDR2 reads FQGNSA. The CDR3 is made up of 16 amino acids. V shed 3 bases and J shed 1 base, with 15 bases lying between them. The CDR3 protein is CASSLQVGHPNTEAFF. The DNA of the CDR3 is TGTGCCAGCAGCTTGCAAGTAGGTCACCCGAACACTGAAGCTTTCTTT.

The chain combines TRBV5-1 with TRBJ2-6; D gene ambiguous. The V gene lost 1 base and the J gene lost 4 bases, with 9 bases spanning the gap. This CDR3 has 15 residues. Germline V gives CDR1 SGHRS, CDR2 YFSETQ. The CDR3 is CASSLSPPGANVLTF. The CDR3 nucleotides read TGCGCCAGCAGCTTGAGCCCGCCGGGGGCCAACGTCCTGACTTTC.

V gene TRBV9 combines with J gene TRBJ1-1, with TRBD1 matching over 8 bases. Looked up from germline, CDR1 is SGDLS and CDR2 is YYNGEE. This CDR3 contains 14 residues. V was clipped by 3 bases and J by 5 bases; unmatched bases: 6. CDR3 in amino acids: CASSATGGRTEAFF. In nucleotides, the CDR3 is TGTGCCAGCAGCGCAACAGGGGGGAGAACTGAAGCTTTCTTT.

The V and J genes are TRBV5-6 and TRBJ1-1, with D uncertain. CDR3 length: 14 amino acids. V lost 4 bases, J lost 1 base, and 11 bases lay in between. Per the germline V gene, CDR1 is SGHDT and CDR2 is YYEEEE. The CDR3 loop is CASSLGRPNTEAFF. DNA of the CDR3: TGTGCCAGCAGCCTCGGACGGCCGAACACTGAAGCTTTCTTT.

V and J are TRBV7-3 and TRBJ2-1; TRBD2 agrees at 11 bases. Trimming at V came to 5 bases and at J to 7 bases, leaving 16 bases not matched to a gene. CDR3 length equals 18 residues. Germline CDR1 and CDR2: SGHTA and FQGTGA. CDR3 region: CASSLIPVAGGQGNEQFF. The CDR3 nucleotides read TGTGCCAGCAGCCTAATTCCGGTAGCGGGAGGGCAAGGGAATGAGCAGTTCTTC.

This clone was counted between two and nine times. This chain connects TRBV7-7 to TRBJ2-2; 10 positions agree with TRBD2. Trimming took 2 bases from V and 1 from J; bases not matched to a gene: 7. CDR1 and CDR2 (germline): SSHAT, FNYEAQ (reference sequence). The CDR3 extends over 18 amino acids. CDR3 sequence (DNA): TGTGCCAGCAGCTTACAAGCGGGAGGGCCGGTGAACACCGGGGAGCTGTTTTTT. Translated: CASSLQAGGPVNTGELFF.

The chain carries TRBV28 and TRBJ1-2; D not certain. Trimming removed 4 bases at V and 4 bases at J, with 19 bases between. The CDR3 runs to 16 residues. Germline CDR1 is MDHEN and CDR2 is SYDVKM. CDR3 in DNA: TGTGCCAGCAGTTCCGGGCAGGAAGGTTCAGCCTATGGCTACACCTTC. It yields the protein CASSSGQEGSAYGYTF.

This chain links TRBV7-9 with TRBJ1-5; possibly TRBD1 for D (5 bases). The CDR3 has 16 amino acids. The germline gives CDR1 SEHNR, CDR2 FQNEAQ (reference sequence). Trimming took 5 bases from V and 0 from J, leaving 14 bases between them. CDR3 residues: CASSAAGPNSNQPQHF. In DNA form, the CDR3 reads TGTGCCAGCAGCGCCGCAGGGCCCAATAGCAATCAGCCCCAGCATTTT.

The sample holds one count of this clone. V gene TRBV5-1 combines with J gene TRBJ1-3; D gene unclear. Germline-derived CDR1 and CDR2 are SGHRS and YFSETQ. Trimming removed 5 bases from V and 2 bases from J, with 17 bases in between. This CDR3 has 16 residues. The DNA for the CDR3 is TGCGCCAGCAGAATAGGGATGTATGGGGCTGGAAACACCATATATTTT. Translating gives CASRIGMYGAGNTIYF. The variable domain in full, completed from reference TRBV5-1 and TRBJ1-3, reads KAGVTQTPRYLIKTRGQQVTLSCSPISGHRSVSWYQQTPGQGLQFLFEYFSETQRNKGNFPGRFSGRQFSNSRSEMNVSTLELGDSALYLCASRIGMYGAGNTIYFGEGSWLTVV.

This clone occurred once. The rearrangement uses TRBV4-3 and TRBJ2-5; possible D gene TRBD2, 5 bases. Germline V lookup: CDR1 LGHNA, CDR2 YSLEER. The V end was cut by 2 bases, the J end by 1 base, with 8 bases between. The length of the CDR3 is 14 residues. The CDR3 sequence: CASSQLSGQETQYF. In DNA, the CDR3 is TGCGCCAGCAGCCAATTGAGCGGCCAAGAGACCCAGTACTTC.

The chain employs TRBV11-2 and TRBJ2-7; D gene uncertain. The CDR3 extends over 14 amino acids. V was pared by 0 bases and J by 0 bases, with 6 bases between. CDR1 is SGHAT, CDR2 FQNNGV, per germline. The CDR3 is CASSLEAASYEQYF. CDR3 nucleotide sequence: TGTGCCAGCAGCTTAGAGGCCGCCTCCTACGAGCAGTACTTC.

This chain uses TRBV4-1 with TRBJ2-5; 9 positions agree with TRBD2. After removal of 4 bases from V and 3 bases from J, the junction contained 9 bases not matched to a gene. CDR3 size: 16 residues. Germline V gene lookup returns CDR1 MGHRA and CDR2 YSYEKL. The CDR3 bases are TGCGCCAGCAGCCCCGGGCAACTAGCGGGTAAAGAGACCCAGTACTTC. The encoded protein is CASSPGQLAGKETQYF.

The CDR3 loop reads CASSLGSDTQYF. CDR3 nucleotides: TGCGCCAGCAGCTTGGGATCAGATACGCAGTATTTT. The J gene is TRBJ2-3, the V gene TRBV5-1; no definite D call. The CDR3 runs 12 residues. V lost 0 bases to trimming and J lost 4 bases, with 3 bases between them. In germline, CDR1 is SGHRS, CDR2 YFSETQ.

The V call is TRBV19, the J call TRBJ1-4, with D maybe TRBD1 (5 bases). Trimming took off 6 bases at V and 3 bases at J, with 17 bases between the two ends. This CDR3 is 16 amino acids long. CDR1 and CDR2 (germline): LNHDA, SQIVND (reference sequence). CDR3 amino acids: CASSIPAGVANEKLFF. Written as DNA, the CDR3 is TGTGCCAGTAGCATCCCTGCGGGGGTGGCTAATGAAAAACTGTTTTTT.

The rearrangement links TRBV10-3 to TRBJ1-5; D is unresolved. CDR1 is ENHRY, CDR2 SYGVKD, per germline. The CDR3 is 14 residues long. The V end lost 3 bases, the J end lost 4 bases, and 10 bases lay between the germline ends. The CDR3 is CAISEVPHNQPQHF. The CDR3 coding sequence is TGTGCCATCAGTGAAGTTCCCCATAATCAGCCCCAGCATTTT.

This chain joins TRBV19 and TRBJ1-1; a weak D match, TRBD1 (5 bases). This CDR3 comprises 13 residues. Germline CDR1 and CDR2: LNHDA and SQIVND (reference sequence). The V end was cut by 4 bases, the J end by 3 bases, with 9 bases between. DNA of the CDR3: TGTGCCAGTAGTAGGGGGTTCGACACTGAAGCTTTCTTT. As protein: CASSRGFDTEAFF.

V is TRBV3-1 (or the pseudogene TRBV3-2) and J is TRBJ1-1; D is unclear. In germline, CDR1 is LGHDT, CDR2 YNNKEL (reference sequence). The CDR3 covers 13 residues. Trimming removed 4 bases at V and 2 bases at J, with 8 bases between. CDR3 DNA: TGTGCCAGCAGCCGTGAGGGTAACACTGAAGCTTTCTTT. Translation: CASSREGNTEAFF.

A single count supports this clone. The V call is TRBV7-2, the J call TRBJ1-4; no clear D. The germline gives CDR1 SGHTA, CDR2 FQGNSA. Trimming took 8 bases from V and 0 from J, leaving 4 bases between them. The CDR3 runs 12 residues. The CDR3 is CASGATNEKLFF. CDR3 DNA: TGTGCCAGCGGTGCAACTAATGAAAAACTGTTTTTT.

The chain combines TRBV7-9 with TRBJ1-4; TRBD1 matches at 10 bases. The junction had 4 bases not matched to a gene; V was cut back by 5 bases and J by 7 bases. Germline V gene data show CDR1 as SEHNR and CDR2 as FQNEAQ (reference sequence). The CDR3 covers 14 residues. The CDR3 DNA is TGTGCCAGCAGCCGGGACAGGGGAAGTGAAAAACTGTTTTTT. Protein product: CASSRDRGSEKLFF.

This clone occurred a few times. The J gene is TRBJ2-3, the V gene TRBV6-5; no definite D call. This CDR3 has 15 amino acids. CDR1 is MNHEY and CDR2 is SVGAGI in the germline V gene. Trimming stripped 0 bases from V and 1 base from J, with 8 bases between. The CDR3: CASSYSRFGTDTQYF. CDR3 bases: TGTGCCAGCAGTTACTCGAGATTTGGCACAGATACGCAGTATTTT.